This T cell receptor beta chain was retrieved from a study of OX40 agonist ivuxolimab in advanced cancers. Germline CDR1 and CDR2: SNHLY and FYNNEI. Trimming at V came to 3 bases and at J to 7 bases, leaving 10 bases not matched to a gene. The CDR3 runs 17 residues. Sequencing was performed with immunoSEQ multiplex PCR; in TCRdb, only in-frame clones are kept and a portion is missing. The repertoire includes 66,000 or so clones, 85% of them detected once, and approximately 3.7% sits in the top ten. The chain uses TRBV2 and TRBJ1-5; 12 bases align to TRBD1. This TCR was recovered from an adult with an advanced solid tumor such as melanoma, head and neck, liver or kidney cancer. The sample consisted of CD4+ or CD8+ T cells sorted from blood, taken in a trial of the OX40 agonist ivuxolimab. This CDR3 reads CASSEDLGQGARQPQHF. In DNA form, the CDR3 reads TGTGCCAGCAGTGAGGATCTGGGACAGGGGGCACGGCAGCCCCAGCATTTT.